Below, 14 T cell receptor beta chains from the same sample are listed, as sequenced in a study of T cell responses to AZD1222 COVID-19 vaccine. Using immunoSEQ multiplex PCR, the repertoire was profiled, and TCRdb retains in-frame clones only, with some absent. This sample carries about 130,000 clones, 80% to 95% of them seen once, and the ten largest clones take roughly 1%. The sequencing here drew on peripheral blood, taken 28 days after the second AZD1222 dose. These receptors came from an adult who received the AZD1222 COVID-19 vaccine.

The chain has TRBV6-5 and TRBJ2-5; D call uncertain. The CDR3 sequence is 14 residues long. Trimming removed 5 bases from V and 4 bases from J, with 14 bases in between. Germline loops: CDR1 MNHEY, CDR2 SVGAGI. CDR3 protein: CASSPEPERETQYF. The CDR3 DNA follows: TGTGCCAGCAGTCCCGAACCGGAGAGAGAGACCCAGTACTTC.

The chain links TRBV7-2 to TRBJ1-3; D might be TRBD1 (6 bases). The V gene's germline CDR1 is SGHTA and CDR2 FQGNSA. The CDR3 extends over 14 amino acids. V gave up 3 bases and J gave up 0 bases, with 6 bases separating them. The CDR3 loop reads CASSLDSSGNTIYF. As DNA, the CDR3 is TGTGCCAGCAGCTTGGACAGCTCTGGAAACACCATATATTTT.

The chain carries TRBV6-5 and TRBJ1-1, with a weak D call TRBD1 (5 bases). CDR1 is MNHEY and CDR2 is SVGAGI in the germline V gene. This CDR3 spans 13 amino acids. Trimming removed 2 bases at V and 3 bases at J, with 7 bases between. The CDR3 loop is CASSYGAHTEAFF. For the CDR3, the DNA is TGTGCCAGCAGTTACGGGGCGCACACTGAAGCTTTCTTT.

The chain combines TRBV29-1 with TRBJ1-4; D is unclear. This CDR3 is 13 amino acids long. Trimming removed 5 bases at V and 7 bases at J, with 14 bases between. CDR1 is SQVTM and CDR2 is ANQGSEA in the germline V gene. This CDR3 reads CSVQRAQSEKLFF. The CDR3 DNA is TGCAGCGTTCAGAGGGCGCAGAGTGAAAAACTGTTTTTT.

The chain uses TRBV5-5 and TRBJ2-5, with D tentatively TRBD1 (6 bases). Germline V gene lookup returns CDR1 SGHKS and CDR2 YYEKEE (reference sequence). V lost 0 bases and J 4 bases, leaving 13 bases between the germline ends. This CDR3 is built from 15 residues. The CDR3 loop is CASSLDGDKGETQYF. CDR3 bases: TGTGCCAGCAGCTTGGATGGGGACAAAGGAGAGACCCAGTACTTC.

The rearrangement joins TRBV7-9 to TRBJ2-1; tentative D call: TRBD1 (6 bases). Germline V gene sequence: CDR1 SEHNR, CDR2 FQNEAQ (reference sequence). With 1 base removed from V and 5 bases from J, the gap between germline ends came to 12 bases. The CDR3 consists of 15 residues. This CDR3 is CASSLGDTGDNEQFF. Here the CDR3 DNA reads TGTGCCAGCAGCTTAGGGGACACAGGAGACAATGAGCAGTTCTTC.

This chain links TRBV5-6 with TRBJ2-2, with D maybe TRBD1 (5 bases). This CDR3 spans 16 amino acids. CDR1 SGHDT and CDR2 YYEEEE come from the germline V gene. V was shortened by 4 bases and J by 4 bases, with 17 bases between the two germline ends. Written as DNA, the CDR3 is TGTGCCAGCAGCCCTTCTACAAGACAGTCCACCGGGGAGCTGTTTTTT. This gives the protein CASSPSTRQSTGELFF. The variable domain in full, with the rest retrieved from reference TRBV5-6 and TRBJ2-2, is DAGVTQSPTHLIKTRGQQVTLRCSPKSGHDTVSWYQQALGQGPQFIFQYYEEEERQRGNFPDRFSGHQFPNYSSELNVNALLLGDSALYLCASSPSTRQSTGELFFGEGSRLTVL.

The chain joins TRBV5-5 to TRBJ1-1; 10 bases agree with TRBD1. CDR3 size: 15 residues. The trim removed 2 bases at V and 1 base at J, leaving 2 bases unmatched. CDR1 and CDR2 from the germline V gene are SGHKS and YYEKEE (reference sequence). The CDR3 here is CASSFGTGENTEAFF. The CDR3 bases are TGTGCCAGCAGCTTCGGGACAGGGGAGAACACTGAAGCTTTCTTT. Full variable domain (missing parts from reference TRBV5-5 and TRBJ1-1): DAGVTQSPTHLIKTRGQQVTLRCSPISGHKSVSWYQQVLGQGPQFIFQYYEKEERGRGNFPDRFSARQFPNYSSELNVNALLLGDSALYLCASSFGTGENTEAFFGQGTRLTVV.

The V call is TRBV15, the J call TRBJ2-7; D not resolved. The CDR3 sequence is 13 residues long. Trimming removed 0 bases at V and 5 bases at J, with 8 bases between. The germline V gene has CDR1 LNHNV and CDR2 YYDKDF (reference sequence). This CDR3 is CATSRDYSDEQYF. CDR3 nucleotide sequence: TGTGCCACCAGCAGAGATTACTCGGACGAGCAGTACTTC.

The V gene is TRBV20-1, the J gene TRBJ2-1, with 8 bases that match TRBD1. CDR1 and CDR2 (germline): DFQATT, SNEGSKA (reference sequence). V gave up 3 bases and J gave up 13 bases; unmatched junction bases: 8. This CDR3 comprises 12 residues. The CDR3 spells CSASHRGNLQFF. DNA for the CDR3: TGCAGTGCTAGTCACAGGGGGAATCTTCAGTTCTTC.

This chain connects TRBV5-1 to TRBJ2-3; weak D call: TRBD1 (6 bases). The ends were cut back, 4 bases at V and 0 bases at J, with 9 bases in the middle. The CDR3 length is 14 residues. The germline V gene encodes CDR1 SGHRS and CDR2 YFSETQ. CDR3 in amino acids: CASSPDRSTDTQYF. CDR3 coding DNA: TGCGCCAGCAGCCCGGACAGAAGCACAGATACGCAGTATTTT.

The V and J genes are TRBV10-3 and TRBJ1-4; weak D call: TRBD1 (5 bases). The V end lost 1 base, the J end lost 5 bases, and 11 bases lay between the germline ends. CDR1 and CDR2 from the germline V gene are ENHRY and SYGVKD. This CDR3 contains 15 residues. CDR3 bases: TGTGCCATCAGTGAGTACTGGGACTTCAATGAAAAACTGTTTTTT. This sequence encodes CAISEYWDFNEKLFF.

The chain links TRBV6-4 to TRBJ2-3; D is undetermined. CDR3 size: 14 residues. V lost 2 bases and J lost 2, with 8 bases in between. Looked up from germline, CDR1 is MRHNA and CDR2 is SNTAGT. The CDR3 region has the DNA TGTGCCAGCAGTGACGCGAAGGACACAGATACGCAGTATTTT. It encodes CASSDAKDTDTQYF.

This chain joins TRBV30 and TRBJ1-1; a weak D match, TRBD1 (6 bases). Trimming removed 2 bases at V and 2 bases at J, with 9 bases between. The CDR3 covers 13 residues. Germline V CDR1 and CDR2: GTSNPN, SVGIG (reference sequence). CDR3 sequence: CAWSLGANTEAFF. In nucleotides, the CDR3 is TGTGCCTGGAGTCTGGGGGCAAACACTGAAGCTTTCTTT.